Below, 8 T cell receptor beta chains from the same sample are listed, as sequenced in a study of T cell repertoires in cytomegalovirus infection. Their recognized antigens are unknown. TCRdb recomputed calls from the reads with MiXCR, one row per CDR3 protein. Here the sample spans about 83,000 distinct CDR3 sequences, roughly a quarter being singletons. The sequenced sample was CD8+ T cells from cultured PBMCs, obtained from culture after CMV antigen stimulation. These receptors all stem from a human donor in good health (CMV status not recorded). Some clones in this sample may be carry-over from other donors' samples.

This clonotype is labeled medium-sized (0.01 to 0.1%). This rearrangement joins TRBV20-1 to TRBJ1-5, with D hard to call. The length of the CDR3 is 16 residues. The germline V gene encodes CDR1 DFQATT and CDR2 SNEGSKA (reference sequence). Deletions cut 3 bases from V and 0 bases from J, with 15 bases between. CDR3 residues: CSASLPSAASNQPQHF. The CDR3 DNA reads as TGCAGTGCTAGTCTTCCTAGTGCGGCTAGCAATCAGCCCCAGCATTTT.

This sequence joins TRBV20-1 and TRBJ2-7; TRBD2 matches at 9 bases. The V gene's germline CDR1 is DFQATT and CDR2 SNEGSKA (reference sequence). The CDR3 extends over 14 amino acids. The V gene end was trimmed by 4 bases and the J gene end by 6 bases; junction bases not matched to a gene: 10. The CDR3 protein is CSAKAGGAMREQYF. The DNA of the CDR3 is TGCAGTGCTAAAGCGGGGGGCGCGATGCGCGAGCAGTACTTC.

Only a few counts were recorded for this clonotype. The chain couples TRBV3-1 to TRBJ2-7; TRBD2 agrees at 7 bases. There are 15 residues in the CDR3. CDR1 and CDR2 from the germline V gene are LGHDT and YNNKEL (reference sequence). V trimming: 3 bases; J trimming: 2 bases; junction bases outside the gene matches: 7. This CDR3 is CASSHSRGGTYEQYF. In DNA form, the CDR3 reads TGTGCCAGCAGCCACTCGCGGGGAGGGACCTACGAGCAGTACTTC.

Ten or more counts support this clonotype. The genes are TRBV12-3 or TRBV12-4 and TRBJ1-5; no firm D call. This CDR3 is built from 15 residues. V was pared by 2 bases and J by 5 bases, with 13 bases between. CDR3 sequence (DNA): TGTGCCAGCAGTTTAACTGGAGGGAGGGATCAGCCCCAGCATTTT. Its protein product is CASSLTGGRDQPQHF.

This clonotype was seen a handful of times. The gene calls are TRBV12-3 or TRBV12-4 and TRBJ2-3; D tentatively fits TRBD1 or TRBD2 (5 bases each). Trimming cost V 6 bases and J 2 bases, with 12 bases left between them. This CDR3 has 14 residues. The CDR3 loop is CASRGRAPTDTQYF. CDR3 nucleotides: TGTGCCAGCAGGGGACGGGCCCCCACAGATACGCAGTATTTT.

This sequence joins TRBV5-5 and TRBJ1-1; weak D call: TRBD1 (6 bases). Germline CDR1 and CDR2: SGHKS and YYEKEE (reference sequence). The V end lost 7 bases, the J end lost 0 bases, and 10 bases lay between the germline ends. CDR3 length: 13 amino acids. The CDR3 sequence is CASRTDLNTEAFF. The CDR3 region has the DNA TGTGCCAGCCGGACAGACCTGAACACTGAAGCTTTCTTT.

There are many counts of this clonotype. The rearrangement uses TRBV5-6 and TRBJ2-3; either TRBD1 or TRBD2 may fit D (5 bases each). Germline-derived CDR1 and CDR2 are SGHDT and YYEEEE. The V end was cut by 2 bases, the J end by 8 bases, with 15 bases between. CDR3 length equals 14 residues. The CDR3 nucleotides are TGTGCCAGCAGCTTAGGGACGGATCCAGTTACGCAGTATTTT. It codes for CASSLGTDPVTQYF.

This clonotype was seen repeatedly, ten times or more. The chain couples TRBV12-3 or TRBV12-4 to TRBJ2-7, with 7 positions matching TRBD2. CDR3 length: 16 amino acids. V shed 5 bases, J shed 3 bases, and the junction held 13 bases outside the gene matches. The CDR3 sequence is CASSPAIAGLLYEQYF. CDR3 coding DNA: TGTGCCAGCAGTCCTGCCATAGCGGGCCTTCTCTACGAGCAGTACTTC.